The source of this T cell receptor (beta chain) is a study of Tregs in tolerant kidney transplant recipients. In germline, CDR1 is MGHRA, CDR2 YSYEKL. There are 15 residues in the CDR3. The J segment lost 5 bases and the V segment lost 2 bases, leaving 6 bases of the junction unmatched. Sequenced by immunoSEQ multiplex PCR; TCRdb stores in-frame clones only, minus some. Found here are approximately 60,000 clones, around 87% of them singletons; the top ten hold under 4.5%. Related graft donors supplied nonmyeloablative bone marrow transplants, and mixed chimerism was transient. The sequencing here drew on CD4+ T cells from blood (PBMCs), taken 6 months after the transplant. The receptor's source is a human patient who received a combined kidney and bone marrow transplant. Some T cells may originate from the graft donor. V usage is TRBV4-1 and J usage is TRBJ1-1; 9 nucleotides align to TRBD1. The CDR3 DNA reads as TGCGCCAGCAGCCAACCATACAGGGGGCGGACTGAAGCTTTCTTT. It specifies CASSQPYRGRTEAFF.